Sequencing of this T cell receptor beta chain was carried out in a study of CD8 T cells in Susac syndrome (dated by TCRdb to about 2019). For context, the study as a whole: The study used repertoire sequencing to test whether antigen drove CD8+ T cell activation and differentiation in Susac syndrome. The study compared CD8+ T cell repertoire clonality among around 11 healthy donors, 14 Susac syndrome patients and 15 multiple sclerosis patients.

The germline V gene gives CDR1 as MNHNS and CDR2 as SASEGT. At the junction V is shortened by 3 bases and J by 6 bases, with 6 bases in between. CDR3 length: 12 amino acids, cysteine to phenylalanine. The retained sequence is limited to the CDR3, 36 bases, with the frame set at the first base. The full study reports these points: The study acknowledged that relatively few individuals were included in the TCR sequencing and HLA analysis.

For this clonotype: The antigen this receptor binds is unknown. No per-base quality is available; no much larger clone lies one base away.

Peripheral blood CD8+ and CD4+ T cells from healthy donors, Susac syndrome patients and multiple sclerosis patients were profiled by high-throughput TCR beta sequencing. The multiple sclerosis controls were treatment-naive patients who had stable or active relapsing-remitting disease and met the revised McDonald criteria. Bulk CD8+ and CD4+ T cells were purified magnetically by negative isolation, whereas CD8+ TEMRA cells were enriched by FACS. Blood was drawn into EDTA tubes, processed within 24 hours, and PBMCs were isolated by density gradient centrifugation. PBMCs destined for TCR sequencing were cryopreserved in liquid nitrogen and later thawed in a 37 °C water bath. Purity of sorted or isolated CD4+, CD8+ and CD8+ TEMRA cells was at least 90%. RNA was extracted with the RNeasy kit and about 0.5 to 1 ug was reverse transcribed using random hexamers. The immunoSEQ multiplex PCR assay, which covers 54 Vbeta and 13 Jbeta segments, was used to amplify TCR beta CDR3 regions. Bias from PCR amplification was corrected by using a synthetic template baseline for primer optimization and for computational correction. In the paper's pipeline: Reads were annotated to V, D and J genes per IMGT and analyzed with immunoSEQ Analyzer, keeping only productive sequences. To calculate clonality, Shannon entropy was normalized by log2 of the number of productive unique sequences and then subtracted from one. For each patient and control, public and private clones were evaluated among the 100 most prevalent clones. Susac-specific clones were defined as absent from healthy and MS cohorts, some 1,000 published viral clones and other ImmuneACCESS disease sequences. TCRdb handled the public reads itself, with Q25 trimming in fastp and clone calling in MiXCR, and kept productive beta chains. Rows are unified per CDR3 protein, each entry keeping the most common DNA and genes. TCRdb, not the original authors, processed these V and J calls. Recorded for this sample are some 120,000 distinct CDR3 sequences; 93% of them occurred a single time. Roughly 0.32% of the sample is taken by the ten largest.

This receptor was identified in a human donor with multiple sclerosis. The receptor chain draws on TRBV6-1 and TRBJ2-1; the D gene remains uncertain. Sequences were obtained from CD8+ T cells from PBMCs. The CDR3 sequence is CASSERFNEQFF. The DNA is TGTGCCAGCAGTGAGAGATTCAATGAGCAGTTCTTC.